This TCR beta chain stems from a study of regulatory T cells. Study results and caveats: Shannon entropy was nonsignificantly lower in patient CD8+ T cells than control CD8+ cells. In patients, unique TRB V-J pairs were restricted and V/J usage skewed, especially in Tregs.

The PCR used 52 TRBV and 13 TRBJ primers. Some clones are missing from TCRdb's copy, which holds only in-frame ones; the method was immunoSEQ multiplex PCR. The sample yields 15,000 to 20,000 clones, 92% seen once. On this clone itself: Its antigen remains unidentified.

In germline, CDR1 is SGHRS, CDR2 YFSETQ. CDR3 length: 13 amino acids. V gave up 0 bases and J gave up 3 bases, with 6 bases separating them. All CD3G-deficient patients showed autoimmunity, more severe in two. Patients aged 2 to 39 years had fewer naive and more memory CD4+ and CD8+ T cells. This chain uses TRBV5-1 with TRBJ1-2, with D uncertain. The source of this sequence is a person under 35 with CD3G deficiency. Sequences were obtained from CD8+ T cells sorted from blood. Here the CDR3 DNA reads TGCGCCAGCAGCTTGGCCGCTGACTATGGCTACACCTTC. Its translation: CASSLAADYGYTF.